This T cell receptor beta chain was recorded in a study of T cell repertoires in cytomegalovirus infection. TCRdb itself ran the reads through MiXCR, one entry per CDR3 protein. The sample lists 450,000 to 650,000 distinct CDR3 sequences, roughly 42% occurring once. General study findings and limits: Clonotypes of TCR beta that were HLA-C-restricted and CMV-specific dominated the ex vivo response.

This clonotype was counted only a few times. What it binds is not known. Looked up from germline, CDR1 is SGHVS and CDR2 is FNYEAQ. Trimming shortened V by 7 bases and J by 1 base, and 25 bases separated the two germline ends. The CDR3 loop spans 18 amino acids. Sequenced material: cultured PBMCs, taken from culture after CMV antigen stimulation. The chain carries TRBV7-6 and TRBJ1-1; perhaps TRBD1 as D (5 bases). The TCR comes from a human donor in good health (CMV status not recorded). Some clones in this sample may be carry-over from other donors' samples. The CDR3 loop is CASTPGFSRGAENTEAFF. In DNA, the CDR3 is TGTGCCAGCACCCCCGGGTTTTCGAGGGGAGCGGAGAACACTGAAGCTTTCTTT.